These 4 T cell receptor beta chains came from one sample sequenced in a study of identical twins. Using its own MiXCR run on the 5' RACE reads, TCRdb lists one record per CDR3 protein. The table lists some 690,000 distinct CDR3 sequences, over 20% of them singletons, with 4.3% in the top ten. In addition, the sample was reused for a study of T cells expressing NK-cell markers.

Sequencing was performed on PBMCs. The receptor source for this set is a woman between 18 and 29 years old in good health.

The chain recombines TRBV5-1 with TRBJ2-7; a possible D gene is TRBD1 (6 bases). Germline CDR1 SGHRS, CDR2 YFSETQ. Trimming took 4 bases from V and 0 from J, leaving 14 bases between them. The CDR3 covers 15 residues. The CDR3 DNA reads as TGCGCCAGCAGCCATAACAGGGACCCCTCCTACGAGCAGTACTTC. This sequence encodes CASSHNRDPSYEQYF.

In this sample, this clonotype turned up a few times. This chain links TRBV5-1 with TRBJ2-3; 9 positions agree with TRBD1. Trimming cost V 4 bases and J 6 bases; bases outside gene matches: 9. Germline V gene lookup returns CDR1 SGHRS and CDR2 YFSETQ. The length of the CDR3 is 15 residues. The CDR3 region has the DNA TGCGCCAGCAGCCTACAGGGGGCCGGTGAGGATACGCAGTATTTT. Encoded protein: CASSLQGAGEDTQYF.

This clonotype was detected only a few times. This sequence joins TRBV5-4 and TRBJ2-1; TRBD2 is a possible D gene (5 bases). Trimming removed 0 bases at V and 0 bases at J, with 10 bases between. Germline V gene data show CDR1 as SGHNT and CDR2 as YYREEE (reference sequence). This CDR3 contains 16 residues. As DNA, the CDR3 is TGTGCCAGCAGCTTGGGGACGGACTTCTCCTACAATGAGCAGTTCTTC. Amino acids: CASSLGTDFSYNEQFF.

This clonotype was detected only a few times. The chain is built from TRBV3-1 and TRBJ2-2; D ambiguous. CDR1 LGHDT and CDR2 YNNKEL come from the germline V gene (reference sequence). This CDR3 spans 15 amino acids. V was shortened by 0 bases and J by 7 bases, with 12 bases between the two germline ends. DNA of the CDR3: TGTGCCAGCAGCCAAGATAAGAACCGAGTCGGGGAGCTGTTTTTT. Encoded protein: CASSQDKNRVGELFF.